This entry features one T cell receptor (beta chain) sequence. Its antigen remains unknown. The data stem from a study of T cell responses to AZD1222 COVID-19 vaccine. With 1 base removed from V and 4 bases from J, the gap between germline ends came to 16 bases. The germline CDR1 and CDR2 sequences are SGHTA and FQGNSA. The CDR3 length is 16 residues. The study, taken as a whole, reports: There were mostly white British donors and more females than males, and clonal diversity was possibly underestimated. Targeting of unmutated variant regions was reportedly seen in nearly half of spike-specific TCRs.

The protocol was immunoSEQ multiplex PCR, while the TCRdb copy is restricted to in-frame clones and leaves out a portion. The sample holds about 97,000 clones; more than 70% are singletons and the top ten take approximately 2.8%. The source of this sequence is an adult in good health. Sequencing used peripheral blood, obtained on day 0 of AZD1222 vaccination. The J gene is TRBJ1-1, the V gene TRBV7-2; the D is unclear. The CDR3 reads CASSLEGSARGTEAFF. CDR3 in DNA: TGTGCCAGCAGCTTAGAAGGGTCAGCCCGGGGCACTGAAGCTTTCTTT.